Below, one T cell receptor beta chain is given with its context. This clonotype was found a few times. It has no known antigen specificity. No clone much larger than this one lies a single base away; base qualities are absent. Including the terminal cysteine and phenylalanine, the CDR3 comprises 15 residues. The sequence is cut down to CDR3 DNA, 45 bases in frame from base 1. V is clipped by 6 bases and J by 0 bases, and the sequence between their germline boundaries is 17 bases long. In the germline V gene (reference sequence), CDR1 corresponds to DFQATT and CDR2 to SNEGSKA. This entry is derived from a study of T cells in Graves' hyperthyroidism and ophthalmopathy (dated by TCRdb to the late 2010s). Regarding the research as a whole: To identify TCR V-J signatures that set the groups apart, the researchers used a discovery cohort of more than 95 patients, made up of 40 to 45 with Graves' ophthalmopathy and about 55 with stable Graves' hyperthyroidism. For training and testing, the 100 or so patients in the discovery cohort were randomly divided in a 7:3 ratio. Prospective prediction of ophthalmopathy was tested in an independent validation cohort of under 20 hyperthyroidism patients and roughly 16 patients who later progressed to ophthalmopathy. The paper describes TCR Vbeta CDR3 sequencing of 120 to 150 peripheral blood samples, made up of 43 ophthalmopathy patients, around 78 hyperthyroidism patients and some 17 progressor patients. After sampling, hyperthyroidism patients received methimazole starting at 30 mg daily, and ophthalmopathy patients received high-dose intravenous methylprednisolone. Thyroid tissue and blood T-cell repertoires from several Graves' hyperthyroidism patients were also compared in the study. The paper's findings and limits, for the study overall: Ophthalmopathy was separated from stable hyperthyroidism by a 13 V-J signature model, with about 88% sensitivity and 81% to 83% specificity obtained in cross-validation and 80%/75% obtained in testing. Blood samples also contained most of the expanded thyroid clonotypes (frequency above 0.001), which suggests that blood repertoires may reflect thyroid immune responses. Sample size was not statistically predetermined, and blinding of investigators to group allocation was not performed. During validation, the model predicted progression to ophthalmopathy a median of around 6 months ahead of onset, with approximately 70% sensitivity and 72% to 80% specificity.

Exclusion was applied to patients with uncontrolled infections, other autoimmune diseases, pregnancy or lactation. Diagnoses relied on clinical symptoms, serum thyroxine and TRAb, thyroid ultrasound and orbital computed tomography. Total RNA was extracted with Trizol reagent, and quality was checked on an Agilent 2100 Bioanalyzer. Amplification of TCR beta CDR3 regions was carried out from RNA transcripts. The TCR CDR3 was subjected to a first round of RT-PCR using the HTBI primer set and the Qiagen OneStep RT-PCR kit. Libraries were constructed in a second round of multiplex PCR, after which size selection and purification were carried out. Paired-end sequencing of the libraries was performed with 100 bp reads on an Illumina HiSeq2000. The authors processed their data as follows. SOAPnuke was used to process the raw data, removing reads that contained adapters or uncalled bases, had a mean Phred below 15, or lacked an exact match to the constant primer or identifier. High-quality paired reads were merged using COPE v1.2.5, and each unique nucleotide sequence was defined as a clonotype. MiTCR v1.1 was used to align the clonotypes against IMGT TRBV, TRBD and TRBJ reference segments. The analysis was restricted to V-J combinations with a frequency above 0.0001, which together covered just over 99% of the repertoires. The TCS score was defined as the ratio of F50 (clonal expansion) to E x V (chaos), calculated using BLOSUM62-based TCRdist between CDR3 peptides within each V-J. Welch's t-statistics and random forest reduced fewer than 550 V-J features to 13, which were used in a naive Bayes classifier (R e1071). The Morisita-Horn index was used to measure how similar the thyroid and blood repertoires were. TCRdb cleaned the public reads at Q25 with fastp, built clones with MiXCR and kept in-frame beta chains. Each CDR3 protein gets just one entry, which takes the most common genes and DNA from the rows behind it. The V and J calls here are based on TCRdb, not the publication. Across this sample there are hundreds of thousands of distinct CDR3 sequences, with 45% seen only once. Together, the top ten hold less than 9% of the sample.

This receptor was obtained from an adult man with Graves' disease, either hyperthyroidism or ophthalmopathy (not recorded which). The chain couples TRBV20-1 to TRBJ1-1; the D gene is possibly TRBD1, with 5 bases matching. Sequenced material: peripheral blood or thyroid tissue (not recorded which). The CDR3: CSARLGQSMNTEAFF. The DNA reads TGCAGTGCCAGGTTGGGGCAGAGTATGAACACTGAAGCTTTCTTT.